What follows are 13 T cell receptor beta chains derived from one specimen sequenced in a study of Ad26.COV2.S vaccination and SARS-CoV-2 variants. The protocol was immunoSEQ multiplex PCR, while the TCRdb copy is restricted to in-frame clones and leaves out a portion. The sample lists hundreds of thousands of clones, roughly nine tenths occurring once. Treatment indicated: some 19 received Ad26.COV2.S at low or high dose, single or two shots; 5 received placebo; per-sample allocation not given. After the first vaccine or placebo injection, samples were drawn on day 63. The specimen was peripheral blood, collected in a trial of Ad26.COV2.S vaccine versus placebo. These receptor sequences come from a person between 18 and 60 years old who received the Ad26.COV2.S COVID-19 vaccine or a placebo.

The V call is TRBV19, the J call TRBJ2-1; 10 nucleotides line up with TRBD1. The germline V gene has CDR1 LNHDA and CDR2 SQIVND (reference sequence). The trim removed 7 bases at V and 9 bases at J, leaving 18 bases unmatched. This CDR3 has 17 amino acids. CDR3 sequence reads: CASTSPGQGIIGGEQFF. The CDR3 nucleotides read TGTGCCAGTACCAGCCCGGGACAGGGGATCATAGGAGGTGAGCAGTTCTTC. Based on the CDR3 plus reference TRBV19 and TRBJ2-1, the full variable domain is DGGITQSPKYLFRKEGQNVTLSCEQNLNHDAMYWYRQDPGQGLRLIYYSQIVNDFQKGDIAEGYSVSREKKESFPLTVTSAQKNPTAFYLCASTSPGQGIIGGEQFFGPGTRLTVL.

The chain employs TRBV2 and TRBJ1-5; 7 bases fit TRBD1. CDR1 and CDR2 (germline): SNHLY, FYNNEI. The CDR3 consists of 15 residues. V gave up 2 bases and J gave up 4 bases; unmatched junction bases: 5. CDR3 sequence reads: CASSESQGGNQPQHF. The CDR3 DNA sequence: TGTGCCAGCAGTGAAAGCCAGGGGGGTAATCAGCCCCAGCATTTT.

The CDR3 is CASSPRLGATNEKLFF. Written as DNA, the CDR3 is TGTGCCAGCTCACCCCGACTGGGGGCAACTAATGAAAAACTGTTTTTT. The J gene is TRBJ1-4, the V gene TRBV18; TRBD1 might be the D (5 bases). V was cut by 3 bases and J by 0 bases, with 11 bases left in between. The CDR3 loop spans 16 amino acids. The germline V gene has CDR1 KGHSH and CDR2 LQKENI.

The CDR3 DNA reads TGTGCCAGCAGCCCAAGGGACAGGGTAACGGGTGAGCAGTACTTC. This codes for CASSPRDRVTGEQYF. The chain joins TRBV11-2 to TRBJ2-7; the match to TRBD1 covers 9 bases. The CDR3 is 15 residues long. V gave up 5 bases and J gave up 7 bases; unmatched junction bases: 12. Germline assignment: CDR1 SGHAT and CDR2 FQNNGV.

The V call is TRBV11-2, the J call TRBJ1-3, with 7 bases matching TRBD1. CDR3 length: 15 residues. Trimming at V came to 7 bases and at J to 3 bases, leaving 9 bases not matched to a gene. In germline, CDR1 is SGHAT, CDR2 FQNNGV. The CDR3 nucleotides read TGTGCCAGCACCAAGACAGGGATCTATGGAAACACCATATATTTT. Residues: CASTKTGIYGNTIYF. Full variable domain (rest looked up from reference TRBV11-2 and TRBJ1-3): EAGVAQSPRYKIIEKRQSVAFWCNPISGHATLYWYQQILGQGPKLLIQFQNNGVVDDSQLPKDRFSAERLKGVDSTLKIQPAKLEDSAVYLCASTKTGIYGNTIYFGEGSWLTVV.

V gene TRBV30 combines with J gene TRBJ1-5; the D gene is possibly TRBD1 (6 bases). The germline V gene encodes CDR1 GTSNPN and CDR2 SVGIG (reference sequence). The length of the CDR3 is 13 residues. V was trimmed by 3 bases and J by 5 bases, leaving 11 bases between them. CDR3 in amino acids: CAWRTGGDQPQHF. Written as DNA, the CDR3 is TGTGCCTGGAGGACAGGAGGGGATCAGCCCCAGCATTTT. Looking up the rest from reference TRBV30 and TRBJ1-5 gives the full variable domain: SQTIHQWPATLVQPVGSPLSLECTVEGTSNPNLYWYRQAAGRGLQLLFYSVGIGQISSEVPQNLSASRPQDRQFILSSKKLLLSDSGFYLCAWRTGGDQPQHFGDGTRLSIL.

The chain joins TRBV5-4 to TRBJ2-5, with unresolved D. The CDR3 is 16 amino acids. V was clipped by 0 bases and J by 2 bases, with 14 bases between them. Germline V gene data show CDR1 as SGHNT and CDR2 as YYREEE (reference sequence). The CDR3 bases are TGTGCCAGCAGCTTGGTGGGTAGGACGTATCAAGAGACCCAGTACTTC. Translation: CASSLVGRTYQETQYF.

The chain uses TRBV2 and TRBJ2-7; TRBD2 aligns across 16 bases. Germline V gene lookup returns CDR1 SNHLY and CDR2 FYNNEI. The CDR3 totals 13 residues. V shed 10 bases and J 6 bases; nucleotides not matched to a gene: 3. The CDR3 nucleotides read TGTGCCACCGGGACTAGCGGGAGGGCCGAGCAGTACTTC. Residues: CATGTSGRAEQYF.

The chain links TRBV5-1 to TRBJ2-1, with D possibly matching TRBD1 (5 bases). This CDR3 comprises 14 residues. CDR1 and CDR2 from the germline V gene are SGHRS and YFSETQ. The ends were cut back, 0 bases at V and 4 bases at J, with 8 bases in the middle. The CDR3 sequence is CASSLGGMYNEQFF. The DNA of the CDR3 is TGCGCCAGCAGCTTGGGGGGCATGTACAATGAGCAGTTCTTC.

This clone showed up just once. J is TRBJ2-3 and V is TRBV29-1; 7 nucleotides agree with TRBD2. Trimming took 7 bases from V and 4 from J; bases not matched to a gene: 11. Germline assignment: CDR1 SQVTM and CDR2 ANQGSEA. The CDR3 sequence is 14 residues long. CDR3 loop: CSEKAGSPSDTQYF. The CDR3 DNA follows: TGCAGCGAAAAAGCGGGGTCTCCTTCAGATACGCAGTATTTT.

This chain connects TRBV19 to TRBJ2-1, with a possible D match to TRBD1 (6 bases). Trimming removed 6 bases from V and 5 bases from J, with 17 bases in between. Germline-derived CDR1 and CDR2 are LNHDA and SQIVND (reference sequence). This CDR3 comprises 15 residues. The CDR3 loop is CASRPRDKGNNEQFF. In DNA form, the CDR3 reads TGTGCCAGTAGGCCCCGGGACAAGGGTAACAATGAGCAGTTCTTC.

The chain couples TRBV3-1 (or the pseudogene TRBV3-2) to TRBJ1-5; unclear D gene. The germline V and J ends were trimmed by 11 bases and 7 bases, with 15 bases remaining between them. This CDR3 region has 12 residues. Germline V gene sequence: CDR1 LGHDT, CDR2 YNNKEL (reference sequence). The CDR3, as DNA: TGTGCCGTGCCGTCGAGGGCCCAGCCCCAGCATTTT. It encodes CAVPSRAQPQHF.

This chain joins TRBV6-2 or TRBV6-3 and TRBJ2-3; either TRBD1 or TRBD2 may fit D (5 bases each). The CDR3 is 15 amino acids. Germline loops: CDR1 MNHEY, CDR2 SVGEGT. The germline V and J ends were trimmed by 1 base and 1 base, with 9 bases remaining between them. CDR3 sequence reads: CASSYLGPGTDTQYF. The CDR3, as DNA: TGTGCCAGCAGTTACTTGGGACCAGGCACAGATACGCAGTATTTT.